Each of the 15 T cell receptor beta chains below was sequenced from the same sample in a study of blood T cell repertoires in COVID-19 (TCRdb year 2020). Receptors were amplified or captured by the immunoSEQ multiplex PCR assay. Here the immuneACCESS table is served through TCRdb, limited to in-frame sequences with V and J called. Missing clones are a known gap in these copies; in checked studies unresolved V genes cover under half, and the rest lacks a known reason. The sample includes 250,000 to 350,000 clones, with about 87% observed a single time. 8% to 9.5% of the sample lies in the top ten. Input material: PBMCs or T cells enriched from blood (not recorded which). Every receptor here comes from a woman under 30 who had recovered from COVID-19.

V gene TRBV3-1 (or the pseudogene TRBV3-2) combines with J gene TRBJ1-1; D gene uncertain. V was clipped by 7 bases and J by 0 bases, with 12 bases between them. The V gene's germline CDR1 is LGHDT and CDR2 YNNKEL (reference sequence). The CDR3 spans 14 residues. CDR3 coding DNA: TGTGCCAGCACCCTCTTCGGGATGAACACTGAAGCTTTCTTT. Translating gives CASTLFGMNTEAFF.

CDR3 sequence reads: CASKGTGKQFF. The CDR3 coding sequence is TGTGCCAGCAAAGGGACAGGGAAGCAGTTCTTC. The rearrangement uses TRBV27 and TRBJ2-1, with 9 bases aligning to TRBD1. J was trimmed by 11 bases and V by 7 bases; bases with no gene match: 3. The germline gives CDR1 MNHEY, CDR2 SMNVEV (reference sequence). This CDR3 has 11 amino acids.

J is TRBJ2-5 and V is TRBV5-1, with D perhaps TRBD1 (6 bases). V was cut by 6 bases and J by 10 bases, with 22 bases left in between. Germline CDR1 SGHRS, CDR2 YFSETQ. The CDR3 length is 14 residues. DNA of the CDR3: TGCGCCAGCAACCGGGTGGGACAATCTGATAGCCAGTACTTC. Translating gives CASNRVGQSDSQYF.

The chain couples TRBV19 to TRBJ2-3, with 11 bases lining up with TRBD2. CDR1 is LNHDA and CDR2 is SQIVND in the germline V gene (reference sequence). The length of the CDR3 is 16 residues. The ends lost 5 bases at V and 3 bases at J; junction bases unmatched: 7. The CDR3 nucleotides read TGTGCCAGTAGTTCTGGACTAGCGGGTACAACAGATACGCAGTATTTT. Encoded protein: CASSSGLAGTTDTQYF.

The CDR3 region is CASSHGQGANTIYF. The CDR3 nucleotides are TGTGCCAGCAGCCACGGACAGGGGGCGAACACCATATATTTT. The gene calls are TRBV3-1 (or the pseudogene TRBV3-2) and TRBJ1-3; 11 nucleotides align to TRBD1. The V and J ends lost 3 bases and 7 bases, in that order; junction bases with no gene match: 2. The CDR3 has 14 residues. The germline V gene encodes CDR1 LGHDT and CDR2 YNNKEL (reference sequence).

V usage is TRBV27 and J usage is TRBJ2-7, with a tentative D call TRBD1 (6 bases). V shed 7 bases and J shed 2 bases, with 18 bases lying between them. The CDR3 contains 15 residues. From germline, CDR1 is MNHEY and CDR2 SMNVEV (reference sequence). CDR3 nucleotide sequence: TGTGCCAGCACTACCTTGAGAGAGGGGGCCTACGAGCAGTACTTC. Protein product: CASTTLREGAYEQYF.

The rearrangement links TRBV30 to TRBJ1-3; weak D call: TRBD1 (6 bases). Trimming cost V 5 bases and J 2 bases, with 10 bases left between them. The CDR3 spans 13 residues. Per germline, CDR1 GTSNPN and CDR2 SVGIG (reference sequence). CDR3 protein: CAWGTPAGNTIYF. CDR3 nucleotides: TGTGCCTGGGGGACACCCGCTGGAAACACCATATATTTT.

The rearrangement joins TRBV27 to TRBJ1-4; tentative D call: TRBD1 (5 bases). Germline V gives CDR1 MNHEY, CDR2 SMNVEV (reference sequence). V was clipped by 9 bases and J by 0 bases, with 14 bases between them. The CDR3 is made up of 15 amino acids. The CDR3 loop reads CASRGNGATNEKLFF. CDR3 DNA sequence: TGTGCCAGTAGGGGAAATGGGGCAACTAATGAAAAACTGTTTTTT.

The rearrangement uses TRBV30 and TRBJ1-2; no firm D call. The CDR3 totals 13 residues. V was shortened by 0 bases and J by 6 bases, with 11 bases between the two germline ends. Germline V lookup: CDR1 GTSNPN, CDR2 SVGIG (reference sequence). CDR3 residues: CAWSVLSENGYTF. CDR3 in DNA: TGTGCCTGGAGTGTACTTTCTGAGAATGGCTACACCTTC.

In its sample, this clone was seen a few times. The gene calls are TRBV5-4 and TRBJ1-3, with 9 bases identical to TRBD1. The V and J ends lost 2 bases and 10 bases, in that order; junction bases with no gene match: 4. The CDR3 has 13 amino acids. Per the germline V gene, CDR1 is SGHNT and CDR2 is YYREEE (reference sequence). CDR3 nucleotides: TGTGCCAGCAGCTTACAGGGGGCCCCAACCATATATTTT. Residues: CASSLQGAPTIYF. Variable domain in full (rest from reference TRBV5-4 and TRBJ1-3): ETGVTQSPTHLIKTRGQQVTLRCSSQSGHNTVSWYQQALGQGPQFIFQYYREEENGRGNFPPRFSGLQFPNYSSELNVNALELDDSALYLCASSLQGAPTIYFGEGSWLTVV.

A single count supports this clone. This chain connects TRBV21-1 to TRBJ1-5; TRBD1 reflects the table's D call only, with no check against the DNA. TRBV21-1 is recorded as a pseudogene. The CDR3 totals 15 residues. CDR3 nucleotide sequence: TGTGCCAGCAGCCCAGACAGGACTCGCAATCAGCCCCAGCATTTT. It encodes CASSPDRTRNQPQHF.

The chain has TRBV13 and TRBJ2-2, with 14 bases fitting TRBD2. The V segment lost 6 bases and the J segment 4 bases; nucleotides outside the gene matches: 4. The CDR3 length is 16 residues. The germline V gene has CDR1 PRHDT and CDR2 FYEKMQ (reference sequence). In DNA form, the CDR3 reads TGTGCCAGCAGGAGACTAGCGGGGGGGAGCACCGGGGAGCTGTTTTTT. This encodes CASRRLAGGSTGELFF.

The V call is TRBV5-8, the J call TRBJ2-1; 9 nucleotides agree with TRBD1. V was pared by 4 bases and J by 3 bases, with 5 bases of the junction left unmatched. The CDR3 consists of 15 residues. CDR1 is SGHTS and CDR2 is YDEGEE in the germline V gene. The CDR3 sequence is CASSLNRGLYNEQFF. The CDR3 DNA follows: TGTGCCAGCAGCCTAAACAGGGGGCTCTACAATGAGCAGTTCTTC.

CDR3 sequence: CASSKGQYNQPQHF. The CDR3 nucleotides read TGTGCCAGCAGCAAGGGGCAGTACAATCAGCCCCAGCATTTT. J is TRBJ1-5 and V is TRBV21-1; TRBD1 reflects the table's D call only, with no check against the DNA. TRBV21-1 has pseudogene status. The CDR3 is 14 residues long.

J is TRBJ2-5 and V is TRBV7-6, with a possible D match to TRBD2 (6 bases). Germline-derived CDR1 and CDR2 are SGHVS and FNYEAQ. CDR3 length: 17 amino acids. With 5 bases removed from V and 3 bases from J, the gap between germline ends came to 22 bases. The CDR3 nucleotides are TGTGCCAGCAGCCGGAGGGTGGGCAATTCGTTCGAAGAGACCCAGTACTTC. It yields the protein CASSRRVGNSFEETQYF. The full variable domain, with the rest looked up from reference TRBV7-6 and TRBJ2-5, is GAGVSQSPRYKVTKRGQDVALRCDPISGHVSLYWYRQALGQGPEFLTYFNYEAQQDKSGLPNDRFSAERPEGSISTLTIQRTEQRDSAMYRCASSRRVGNSFEETQYFGPGTRLLVL.